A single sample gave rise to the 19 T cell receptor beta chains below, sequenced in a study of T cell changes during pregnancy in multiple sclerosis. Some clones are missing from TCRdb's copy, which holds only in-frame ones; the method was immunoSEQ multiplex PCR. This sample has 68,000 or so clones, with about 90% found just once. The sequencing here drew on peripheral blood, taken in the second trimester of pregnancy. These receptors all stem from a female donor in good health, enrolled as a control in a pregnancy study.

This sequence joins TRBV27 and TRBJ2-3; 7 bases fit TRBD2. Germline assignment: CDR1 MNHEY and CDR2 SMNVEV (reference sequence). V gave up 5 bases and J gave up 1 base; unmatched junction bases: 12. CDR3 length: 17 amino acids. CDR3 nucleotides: TGTGCCAGCAGTCCGCTCATTGCGGGACTACGCACAGATACGCAGTATTTT. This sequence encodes CASSPLIAGLRTDTQYF.

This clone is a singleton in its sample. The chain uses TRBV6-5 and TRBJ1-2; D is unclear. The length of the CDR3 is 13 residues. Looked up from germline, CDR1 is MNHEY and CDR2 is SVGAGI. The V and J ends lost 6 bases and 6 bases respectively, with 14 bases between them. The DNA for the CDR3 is TGTGCCAGCAGCTTGTCTGGGCGCAATGGCTACACCTTC. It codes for CASSLSGRNGYTF.

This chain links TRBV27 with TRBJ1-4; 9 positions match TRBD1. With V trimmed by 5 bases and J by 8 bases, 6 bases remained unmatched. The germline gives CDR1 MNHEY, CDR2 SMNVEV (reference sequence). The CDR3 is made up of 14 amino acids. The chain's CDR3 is CASSAAGTGEKLFF. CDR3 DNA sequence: TGTGCCAGCAGTGCGGCCGGGACAGGGGAAAAACTGTTTTTT. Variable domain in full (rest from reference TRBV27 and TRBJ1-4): EAQVTQNPRYLITVTGKKLTVTCSQNMNHEYMSWYRQDPGLGLRQIYYSMNVEVTDKGDVPEGYKVSRKEKRNFPLILESPSPNQTSLYFCASSAAGTGEKLFFGSGTQLSVL.

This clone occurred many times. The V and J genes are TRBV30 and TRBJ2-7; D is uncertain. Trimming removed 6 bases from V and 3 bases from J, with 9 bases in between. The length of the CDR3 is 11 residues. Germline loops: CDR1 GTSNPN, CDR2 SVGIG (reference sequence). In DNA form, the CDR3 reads TGTGCCTGCATTCAGGACTACGAGCAGTACTTC. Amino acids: CACIQDYEQYF.

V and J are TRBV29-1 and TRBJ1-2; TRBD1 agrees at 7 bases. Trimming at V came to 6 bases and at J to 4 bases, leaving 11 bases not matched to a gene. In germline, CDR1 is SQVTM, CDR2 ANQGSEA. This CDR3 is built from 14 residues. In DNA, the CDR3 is TGCAGCGTAGTCCCGACAGGGATATTCTATGGCTACACCTTC. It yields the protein CSVVPTGIFYGYTF.

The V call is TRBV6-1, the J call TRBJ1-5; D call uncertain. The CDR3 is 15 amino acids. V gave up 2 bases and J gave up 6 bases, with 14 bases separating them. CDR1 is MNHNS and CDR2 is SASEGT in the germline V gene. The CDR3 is CASSETKGGSQPQHF. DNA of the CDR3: TGTGCCAGCAGTGAAACAAAGGGAGGGAGTCAGCCCCAGCATTTT.

For the CDR3, the DNA is TGTGCCAGCAGCTCCGACAGGGTTCTATTTGGCTACACCTTC. Amino acids: CASSSDRVLFGYTF. The rearrangement uses TRBV7-9 and TRBJ1-2, with TRBD1 identical over 7 bases. This CDR3 is built from 14 residues. CDR1 is SEHNR, CDR2 FQNEAQ, per germline (reference sequence). With 4 bases clipped from V and 7 bases from J, the junction kept 9 bases outside the gene matches.

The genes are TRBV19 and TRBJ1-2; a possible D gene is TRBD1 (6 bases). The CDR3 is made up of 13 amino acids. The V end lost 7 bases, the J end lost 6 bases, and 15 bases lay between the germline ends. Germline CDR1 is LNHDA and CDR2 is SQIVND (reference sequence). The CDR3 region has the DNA TGTGCCAGTACCCGCGACAGGTACCATGGCTACACCTTC. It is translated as CASTRDRYHGYTF. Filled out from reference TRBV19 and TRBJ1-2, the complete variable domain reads DGGITQSPKYLFRKEGQNVTLSCEQNLNHDAMYWYRQDPGQGLRLIYYSQIVNDFQKGDIAEGYSVSREKKESFPLTVTSAQKNPTAFYLCASTRDRYHGYTFGSGTRLTVV.

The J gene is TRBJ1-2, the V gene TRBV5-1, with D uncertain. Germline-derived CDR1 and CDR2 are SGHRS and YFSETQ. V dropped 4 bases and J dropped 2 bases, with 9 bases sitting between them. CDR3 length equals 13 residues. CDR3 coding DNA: TGCGCCAGCAGCCCGACGGAGAACTATGGCTACACCTTC. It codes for CASSPTENYGYTF.

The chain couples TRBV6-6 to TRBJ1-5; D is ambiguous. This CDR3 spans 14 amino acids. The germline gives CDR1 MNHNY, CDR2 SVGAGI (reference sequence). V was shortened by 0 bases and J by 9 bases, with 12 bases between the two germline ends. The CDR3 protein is CASSYSGGNGPQHF. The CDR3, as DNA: TGTGCCAGCAGTTACTCAGGCGGGAATGGGCCCCAGCATTTT.

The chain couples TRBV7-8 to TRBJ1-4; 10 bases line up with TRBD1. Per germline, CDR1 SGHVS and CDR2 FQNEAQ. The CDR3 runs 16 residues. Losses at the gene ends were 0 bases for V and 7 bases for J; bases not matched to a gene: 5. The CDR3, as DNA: TGTGCCAGCAGCTTAGCGCGACAGGGGGCGGGTGAAAAACTGTTTTTT. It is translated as CASSLARQGAGEKLFF.

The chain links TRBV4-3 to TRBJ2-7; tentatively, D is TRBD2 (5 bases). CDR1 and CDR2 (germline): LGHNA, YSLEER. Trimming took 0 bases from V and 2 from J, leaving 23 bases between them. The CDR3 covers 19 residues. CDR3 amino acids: CASSQDLLRTRPPTYEQYF. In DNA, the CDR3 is TGCGCCAGCAGCCAAGACCTCTTAAGAACTAGGCCACCTACCTACGAGCAGTACTTC.

The CDR3 is CASSLVKREQFF. In DNA form, the CDR3 reads TGTGCCAGCAGCTTGGTCAAGCGGGAGCAGTTCTTC. The rearrangement links TRBV5-8 to TRBJ2-1, with D possibly being TRBD2 (5 bases). Per the germline V gene, CDR1 is SGHTS and CDR2 is YDEGEE. V shed 0 bases and J shed 10 bases, with 8 bases lying between them. There are 12 residues in the CDR3.

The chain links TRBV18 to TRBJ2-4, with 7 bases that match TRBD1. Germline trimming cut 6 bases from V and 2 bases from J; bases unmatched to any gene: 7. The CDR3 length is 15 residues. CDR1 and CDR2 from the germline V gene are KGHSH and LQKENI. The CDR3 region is CASSPGTASKNIQYF. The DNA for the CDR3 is TGTGCCAGCTCCCCTGGGACAGCTTCCAAAAACATTCAGTACTTC.

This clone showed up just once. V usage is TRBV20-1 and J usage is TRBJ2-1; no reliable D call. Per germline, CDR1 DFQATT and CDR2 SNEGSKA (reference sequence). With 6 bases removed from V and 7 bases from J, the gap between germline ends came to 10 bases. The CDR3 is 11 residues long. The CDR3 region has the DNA TGCAGTGCGCTCGAACGGAATGAGCAGTTCTTC. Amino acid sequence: CSALERNEQFF.

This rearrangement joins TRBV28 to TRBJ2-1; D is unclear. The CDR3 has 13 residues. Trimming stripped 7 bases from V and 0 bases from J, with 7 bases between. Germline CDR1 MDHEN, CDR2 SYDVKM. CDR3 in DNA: TGTGCCAGCAAGAGTGGCTCCTACAATGAGCAGTTCTTC. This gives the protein CASKSGSYNEQFF.

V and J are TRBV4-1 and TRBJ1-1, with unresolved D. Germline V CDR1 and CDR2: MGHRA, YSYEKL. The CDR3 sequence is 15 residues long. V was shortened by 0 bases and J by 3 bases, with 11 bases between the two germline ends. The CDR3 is CASSQEGFRDTEAFF. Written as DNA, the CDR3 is TGCGCCAGCAGCCAAGAGGGTTTTCGGGACACTGAAGCTTTCTTT.

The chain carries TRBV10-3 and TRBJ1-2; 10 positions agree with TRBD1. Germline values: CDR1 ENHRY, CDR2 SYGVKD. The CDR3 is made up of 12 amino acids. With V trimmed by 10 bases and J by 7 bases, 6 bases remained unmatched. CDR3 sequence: CATGTGVSGYTF. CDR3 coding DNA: TGTGCCACCGGGACAGGGGTTTCTGGCTACACCTTC.

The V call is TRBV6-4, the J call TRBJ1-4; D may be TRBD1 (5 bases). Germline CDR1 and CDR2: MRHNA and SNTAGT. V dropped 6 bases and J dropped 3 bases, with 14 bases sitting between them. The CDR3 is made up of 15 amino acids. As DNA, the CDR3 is TGTGCCAGCAGGCCCGGGGGGTCGGCTAATGAAAAACTGTTTTTT. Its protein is CASRPGGSANEKLFF.